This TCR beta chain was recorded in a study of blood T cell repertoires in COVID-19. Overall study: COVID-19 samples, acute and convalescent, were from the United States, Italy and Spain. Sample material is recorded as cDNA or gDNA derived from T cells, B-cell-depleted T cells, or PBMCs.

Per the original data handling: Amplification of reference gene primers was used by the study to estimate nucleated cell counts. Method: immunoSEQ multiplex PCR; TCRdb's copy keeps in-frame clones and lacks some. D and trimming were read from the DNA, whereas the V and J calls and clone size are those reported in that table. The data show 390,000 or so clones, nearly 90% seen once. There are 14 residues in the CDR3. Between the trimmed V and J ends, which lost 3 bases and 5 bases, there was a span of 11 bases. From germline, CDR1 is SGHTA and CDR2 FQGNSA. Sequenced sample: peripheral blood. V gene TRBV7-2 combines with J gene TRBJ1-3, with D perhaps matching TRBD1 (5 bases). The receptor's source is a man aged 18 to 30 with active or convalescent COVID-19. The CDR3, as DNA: TGTGCCAGCAGCTTGGGGGGAGGAAGAAACACCATATATTTT. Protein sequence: CASSLGGGRNTIYF.